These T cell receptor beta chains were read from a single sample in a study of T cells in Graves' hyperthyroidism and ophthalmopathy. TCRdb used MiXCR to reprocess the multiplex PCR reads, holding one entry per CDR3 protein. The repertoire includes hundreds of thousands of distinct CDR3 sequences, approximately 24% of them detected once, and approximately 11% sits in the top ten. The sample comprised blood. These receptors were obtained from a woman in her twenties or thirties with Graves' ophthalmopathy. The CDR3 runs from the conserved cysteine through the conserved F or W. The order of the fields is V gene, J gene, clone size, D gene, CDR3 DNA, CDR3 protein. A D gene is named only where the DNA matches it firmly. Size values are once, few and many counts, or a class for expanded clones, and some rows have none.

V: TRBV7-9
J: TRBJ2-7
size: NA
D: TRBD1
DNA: TGTGCCAGCAGCGCCCAGGACAGGCTCTCCTACGAGCAGTACTTC
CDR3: CASSAQDRLSYEQYF

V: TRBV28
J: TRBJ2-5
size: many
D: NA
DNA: TGTGCCAGCAGTTTAAAGGAATGGTTCCGGGGTCAAGAGACCCAGTACTTC
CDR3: CASSLKEWFRGQETQYF

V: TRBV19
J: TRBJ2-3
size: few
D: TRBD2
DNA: TGTGCCAGTAGTAGAGAGCGGGGGTCCCGCACAGATACGCAGTATTTT
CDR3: CASSRERGSRTDTQYF

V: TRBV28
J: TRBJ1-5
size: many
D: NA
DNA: TGTGCCAGCAGTTTCAGGTTAGCATCTTCGGCGGATCAGCCCCAGCATTTT
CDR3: CASSFRLASSADQPQHF

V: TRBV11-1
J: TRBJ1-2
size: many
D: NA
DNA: TGTGCCAGCAGCCCACTTGGTCCAGGGAATCCCTATGGCTACACCTTC
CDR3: CASSPLGPGNPYGYTF

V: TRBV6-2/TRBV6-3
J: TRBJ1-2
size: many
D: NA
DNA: TGTGCCAGCCAGCTTGGTTTGAATGGCTACACCTTC
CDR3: CASQLGLNGYTF

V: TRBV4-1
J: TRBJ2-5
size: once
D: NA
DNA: TGCGCCAGCAGCCAAGATGCTCAGGGTTTTGAGACCCAGTACTTC
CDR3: CASSQDAQGFETQYF

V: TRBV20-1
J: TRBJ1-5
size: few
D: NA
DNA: TGCAGTGCTAGTGGGACTGCAGGCCTGCAGCCCCAGCATTTT
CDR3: CSASGTAGLQPQHF

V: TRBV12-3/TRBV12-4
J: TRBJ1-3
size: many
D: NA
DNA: TGTGCCAGCAGCCTATGGTCTGGAAACACCATATATTTT
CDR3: CASSLWSGNTIYF

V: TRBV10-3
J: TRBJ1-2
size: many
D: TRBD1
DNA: TGTGCCATCAGTGAAAACAGACCCACACGGACAGGGCATGGCTACACCTTC
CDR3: CAISENRPTRTGHGYTF

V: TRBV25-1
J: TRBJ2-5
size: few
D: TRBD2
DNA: TGTGCCAGCAGTGGTCTAGCGGGGGAACAAGAGACCCAGTACTTC
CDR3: CASSGLAGEQETQYF

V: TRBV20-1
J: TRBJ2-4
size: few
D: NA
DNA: TGCAGTGCTAGATCTCCCGGGGGCGCGGCCAAAAACATTCAGTACTTC
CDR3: CSARSPGGAAKNIQYF

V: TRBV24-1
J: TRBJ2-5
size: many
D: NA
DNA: TGTGCCACCAGCGCCCTCAGCCAAGAGACCCAGTACTTC
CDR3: CATSALSQETQYF

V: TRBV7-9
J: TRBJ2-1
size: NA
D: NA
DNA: TGTGCCAGCAGCTATTCGACAAGCAGTGGCAATGAGCAGTTCTTC
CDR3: CASSYSTSSGNEQFF

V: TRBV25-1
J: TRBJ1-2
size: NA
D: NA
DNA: TGTGCCAGCAGTGAGAGTCCTTTTGGTGTTAGGAATGGCTACACCTTC
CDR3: CASSESPFGVRNGYTF

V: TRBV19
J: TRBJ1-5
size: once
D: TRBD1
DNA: TGTGCCAGTAGTATACGGACAGGGAATCAGCCCCAGCATTTT
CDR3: CASSIRTGNQPQHF

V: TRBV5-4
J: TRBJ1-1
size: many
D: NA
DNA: TGTGCCAGCAGGTTGTTCGGAATGAACACTGAAGCTTTCTTT
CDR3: CASRLFGMNTEAFF

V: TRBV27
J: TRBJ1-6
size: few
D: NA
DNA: TGTGCCAGCACCCCATACGAAGGGGGTTCACCCCTCCACTTT
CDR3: CASTPYEGGSPLHF

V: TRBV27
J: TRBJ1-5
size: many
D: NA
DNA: TGTGCCAGCAGTTTAACCGGGATTAGCAATCAGCCCCAGCATTTT
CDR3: CASSLTGISNQPQHF

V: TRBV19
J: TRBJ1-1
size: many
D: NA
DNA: TGTGCCAGTAGTACGATTCCCGGGACAAAGAACACTGAAGCTTTCTTT
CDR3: CASSTIPGTKNTEAFF

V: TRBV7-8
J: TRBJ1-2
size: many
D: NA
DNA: TGTGCCAGCAGCTTAGATCCACTGGACTATGGCTACACCTTC
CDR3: CASSLDPLDYGYTF

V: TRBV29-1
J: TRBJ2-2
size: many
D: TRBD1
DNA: TGCAGCGGTGGACAGGGGGCGTTCACCGGGGAGCTGTTTTTT
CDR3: CSGGQGAFTGELFF

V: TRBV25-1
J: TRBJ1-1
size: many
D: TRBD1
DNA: TGTGCCAGCAGTGGGGCTACAGGGGGCTACGGGAACACTGAAGCTTTCTTT
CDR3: CASSGATGGYGNTEAFF

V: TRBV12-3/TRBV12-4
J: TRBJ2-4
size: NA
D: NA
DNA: TGTGCCAGCAGTTTTTTGCGGGACCAAAACATTCAGTACTTC
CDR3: CASSFLRDQNIQYF

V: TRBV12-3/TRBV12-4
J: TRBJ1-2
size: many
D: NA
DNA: TGTGTCAGCAGTTTAGCGCTGGAGGGGGGCGGCTACACCTTC
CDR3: CVSSLALEGGGYTF

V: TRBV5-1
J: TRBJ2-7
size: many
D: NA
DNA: TGCGCCAGCAGCCAAATGGACTCGCAGTTTTACGAGCAGTACTTC
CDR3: CASSQMDSQFYEQYF

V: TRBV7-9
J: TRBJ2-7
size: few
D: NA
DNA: TGTGCCAGCAGCTTTTACGGTTCCACCTACGAGCAGTACTTC
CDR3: CASSFYGSTYEQYF

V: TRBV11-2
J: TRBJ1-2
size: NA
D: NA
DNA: TGTGCCAGCAGCTTAGGACACGTCAACTCATACTCGGGCGGCTACACCTTC
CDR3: CASSLGHVNSYSGGYTF

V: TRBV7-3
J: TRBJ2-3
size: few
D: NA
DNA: TGTGCCAGCAGCTTTGGAGGGTTCACAGATACGCAGTATTTT
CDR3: CASSFGGFTDTQYF

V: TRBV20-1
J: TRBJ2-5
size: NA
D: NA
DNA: TGCAGTGCCACGGACCCCAAAGAGACCCAGTACTTC
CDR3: CSATDPKETQYF

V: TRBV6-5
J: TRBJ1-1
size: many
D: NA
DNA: TGTGCCAGCAGTTACTTCGGGGGAACTGAAGCTTTCTTT
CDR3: CASSYFGGTEAFF

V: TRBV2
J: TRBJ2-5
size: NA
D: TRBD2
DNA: TGTGCCAGCAGTGAAGGCGGACTAGCGGCAGAGACCCAGTACTTC
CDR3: CASSEGGLAAETQYF

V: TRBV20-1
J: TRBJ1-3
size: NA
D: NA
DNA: TGCAGTGCTAGAGATTTTATTTCTTCGAACACCATATATTTT
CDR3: CSARDFISSNTIYF

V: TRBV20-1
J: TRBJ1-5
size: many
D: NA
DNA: TGCAGTGCGACTACCCTCTATAGCAATCAGCCCCAGCATTTT
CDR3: CSATTLYSNQPQHF

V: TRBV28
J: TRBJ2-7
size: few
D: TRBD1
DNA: TGTGCCAGCAGTTCGCCGACAGGGCTGTCCTACGAGCAGTACTTC
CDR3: CASSSPTGLSYEQYF

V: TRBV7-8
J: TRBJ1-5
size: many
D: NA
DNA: TGTGCCAGCAGCTTAGATGTAGGTGTATATCAGCCCCAGCATTTT
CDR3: CASSLDVGVYQPQHF

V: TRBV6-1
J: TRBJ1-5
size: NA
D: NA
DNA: TGTGCCAGCAGGGACATGATGGACATCACCAATCAGCCTCAGCATTTT
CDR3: CASRDMMDITNQPQHF

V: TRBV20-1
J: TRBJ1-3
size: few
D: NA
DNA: TGCAGTGCTAGTAGGGGTAGTGGAAACACCATATATTTT
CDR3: CSASRGSGNTIYF

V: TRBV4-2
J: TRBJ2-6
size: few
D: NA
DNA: TGTGCCAGCAGCCAAACAGGCGCCGGTGGGTCTGGGGCCAACGTCCTGACTTTC
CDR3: CASSQTGAGGSGANVLTF

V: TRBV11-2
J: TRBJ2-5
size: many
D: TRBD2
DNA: TGTGCCAGCAGCTTAGGACCTAGCGGGGGGCCTCAAGAGACCCAGTACTTC
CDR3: CASSLGPSGGPQETQYF

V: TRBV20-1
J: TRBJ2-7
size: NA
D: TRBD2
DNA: TGCAGTGCTAGAGACGGCGAGCGGGAGGGACGCGAGCAGTACTTC
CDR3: CSARDGEREGREQYF

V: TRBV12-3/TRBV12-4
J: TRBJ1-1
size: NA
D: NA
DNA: TGTGCCACCATGGACACCAAGAACACTGAAGCTTTCTTT
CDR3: CATMDTKNTEAFF

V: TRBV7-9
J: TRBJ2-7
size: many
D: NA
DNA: TGTGCCAGCAGCTTAGAAGACAGCTCCTACGAGCAGTACTTC
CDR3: CASSLEDSSYEQYF

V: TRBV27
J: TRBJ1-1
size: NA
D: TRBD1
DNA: TGTGCCAGCAAGGGGACAGTCGTAGGCATGAACACTGAAGCTTTCTTT
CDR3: CASKGTVVGMNTEAFF

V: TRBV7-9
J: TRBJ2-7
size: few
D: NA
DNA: TGTGCCAGCAGCACCACTCAGTACGAGCAGTACTTC
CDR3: CASSTTQYEQYF

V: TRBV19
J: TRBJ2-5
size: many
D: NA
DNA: TGTGCCAGGACAGCTCAAGAGACCCAGTACTTC
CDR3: CARTAQETQYF

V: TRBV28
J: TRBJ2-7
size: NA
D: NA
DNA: TGTGCCAGCACCCTGGGGAGCGGGCAGGGCCAGAACGAGCAGTACTTC
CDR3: CASTLGSGQGQNEQYF

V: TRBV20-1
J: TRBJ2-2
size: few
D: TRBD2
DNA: TGCAGTGCTAGGAGCGGGGGGGCCTCCGGGGAGCTGTTTTTT
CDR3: CSARSGGASGELFF

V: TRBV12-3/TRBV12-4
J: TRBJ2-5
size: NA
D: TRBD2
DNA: TGTGCCAGCACCCGGGGAGGGCGGCAAGAGACCCAGTACTTC
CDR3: CASTRGGRQETQYF

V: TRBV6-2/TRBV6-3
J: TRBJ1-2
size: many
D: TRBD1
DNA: TGTGCCAGCAGTGACCGACAGGGGCGCGTAAGTGACCACTTC
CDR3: CASSDRQGRVSDHF

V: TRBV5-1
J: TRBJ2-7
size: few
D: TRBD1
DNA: TGCGCCAGCAGCCCACCGACAGGGGGCTACGAGCAGTACTTC
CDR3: CASSPPTGGYEQYF

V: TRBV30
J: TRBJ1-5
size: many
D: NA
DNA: TGTGCCTGGACTTCGGCAGCATTCAATCAGCCCCAGCATTTT
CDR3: CAWTSAAFNQPQHF

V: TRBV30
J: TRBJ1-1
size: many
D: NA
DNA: TGTGCCTGGACTTCTCTTCCGGGACTCTACACTGAAGCTTTCTTT
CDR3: CAWTSLPGLYTEAFF

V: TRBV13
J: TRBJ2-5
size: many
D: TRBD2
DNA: TGTGCCAGCAGCTTAGTGCTAGCGGGTTTCTGGGAGACCCAGTACTTC
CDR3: CASSLVLAGFWETQYF

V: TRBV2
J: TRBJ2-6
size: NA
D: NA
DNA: TGTGCCAGCAGTTTTGGGGCCAACGTCCTGACTTTC
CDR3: CASSFGANVLTF

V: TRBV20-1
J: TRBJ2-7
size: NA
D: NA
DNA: TGCAGTGCGGTGACAGGAAACGAGCAGTACTTC
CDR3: CSAVTGNEQYF

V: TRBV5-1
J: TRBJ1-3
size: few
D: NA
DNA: TGCGCCAGCAGCCCAAGACATGGGAGCTCTGGAAACACCATATATTTT
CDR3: CASSPRHGSSGNTIYF

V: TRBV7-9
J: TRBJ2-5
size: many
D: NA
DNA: TGTGCCAGCAGCTTAGTAGTAGGCCAAGAGACCCAGTACTTC
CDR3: CASSLVVGQETQYF

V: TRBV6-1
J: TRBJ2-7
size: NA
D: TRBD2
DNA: TGTGCCAGCATAGGCCTAGCGGGCGGAAAGCAGTACTTC
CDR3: CASIGLAGGKQYF

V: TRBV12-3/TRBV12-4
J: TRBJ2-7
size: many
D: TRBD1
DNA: TGTGCCAGCAGTCGACGACAGGGTATAGACGAGCAGTACTTC
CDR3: CASSRRQGIDEQYF